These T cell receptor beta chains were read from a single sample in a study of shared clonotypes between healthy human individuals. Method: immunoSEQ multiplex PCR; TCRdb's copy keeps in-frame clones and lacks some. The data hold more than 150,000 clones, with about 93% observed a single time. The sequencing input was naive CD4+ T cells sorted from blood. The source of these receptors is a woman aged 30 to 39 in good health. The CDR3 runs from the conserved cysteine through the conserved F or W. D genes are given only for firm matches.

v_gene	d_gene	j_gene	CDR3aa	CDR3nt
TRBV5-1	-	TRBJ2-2	CASSRGGLANTGELFF	TGCGCCAGCAGCCGAGGTGGGCTAGCGAACACCGGGGAGCTGTTTTTT
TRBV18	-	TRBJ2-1	CASSPPLVSSYNEQFF	TGTGCCAGCTCACCACCGCTGGTTAGCTCCTACAATGAGCAGTTCTTC
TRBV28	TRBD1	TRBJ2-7	CASSSSGTGGYEQYF	TGTGCCAGCAGTTCATCCGGGACAGGGGGCTACGAGCAGTACTTC
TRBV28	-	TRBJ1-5	CASSPRGGSNQPQHF	TGTGCCAGCAGTCCTCGGGGGGGTAGCAATCAGCCCCAGCATTTT
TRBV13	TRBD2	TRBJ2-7	CASSPSGGSFSYEQYF	TGTGCCAGCAGCCCTAGCGGGGGAAGCTTCTCCTACGAGCAGTACTTC
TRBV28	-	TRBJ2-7	CASTPAAGHEQYF	TGTGCCAGCACCCCAGCGGCGGGCCACGAGCAGTACTTC
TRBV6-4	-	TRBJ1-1	CASSDSKGGGLNTEAFF	TGTGCCAGCAGTGACTCGAAGGGGGGCGGGTTGAACACTGAAGCTTTCTTT
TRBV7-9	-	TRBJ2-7	CASSLGRNSYEQYF	TGTGCCAGCAGCTTAGGACGAAACTCCTACGAGCAGTACTTC
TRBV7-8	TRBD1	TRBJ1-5	CASSRGDRAQHF	TGTGCCAGCAGCCGGGGGGACAGGGCTCAGCATTTT
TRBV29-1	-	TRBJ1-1	CSVIRIAGHSPIEAFF	TGCAGCGTTATACGAATCGCGGGACACAGTCCGATTGAAGCTTTCTTT
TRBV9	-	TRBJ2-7	CASSVLGAGEQYF	TGTGCCAGCAGCGTATTGGGGGCTGGCGAGCAGTACTTC